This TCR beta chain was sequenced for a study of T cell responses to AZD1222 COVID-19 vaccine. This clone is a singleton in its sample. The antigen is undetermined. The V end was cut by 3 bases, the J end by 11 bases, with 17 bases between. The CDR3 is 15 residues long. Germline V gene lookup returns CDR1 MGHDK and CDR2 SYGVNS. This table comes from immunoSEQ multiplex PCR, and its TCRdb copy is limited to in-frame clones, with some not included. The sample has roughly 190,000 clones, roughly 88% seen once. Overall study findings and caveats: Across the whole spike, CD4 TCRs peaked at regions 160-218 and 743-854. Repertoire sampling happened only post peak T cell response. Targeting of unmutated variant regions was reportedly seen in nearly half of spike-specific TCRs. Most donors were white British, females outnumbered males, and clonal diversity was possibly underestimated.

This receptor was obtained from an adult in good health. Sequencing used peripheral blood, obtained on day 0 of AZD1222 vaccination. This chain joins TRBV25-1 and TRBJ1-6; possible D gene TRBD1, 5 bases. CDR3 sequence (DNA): TGTGCCAGCAGTGACCCCGGACACGTTCATCCACCCCTCCACTTT. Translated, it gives CASSDPGHVHPPLHF.